A single sample gave rise to the 14 T cell receptor beta chains below, sequenced in a study of neurological immune-mediated disorders. The time point was: longitudinal time-point 3. TCRdb used MiXCR to reprocess the 5' RACE reads, holding one entry per CDR3 protein. The table includes about 48,000 distinct CDR3 sequences, 9.5% to 15% detected once. Sample: PBMCs. These receptors were obtained from a male donor with HTLV-1-associated myelopathy (HAM/TSP).

The table lists this clonotype with many counts. The gene calls are TRBV20-1 and TRBJ2-4; 11 positions match TRBD2. Per germline, CDR1 DFQATT and CDR2 SNEGSKA (reference sequence). This CDR3 region has 15 residues. The junction had 0 bases not matched to a gene; V was cut back by 1 base and J by 1 base. The CDR3 is CSARVAGGAKNIQYF. CDR3 DNA sequence: TGCAGTGCTAGAGTAGCGGGGGGGGCCAAAAACATTCAGTACTTC.

The chain combines TRBV5-5 with TRBJ2-3; 7 bases agree with TRBD2. Germline V CDR1 and CDR2: SGHKS, YYEKEE (reference sequence). The CDR3 runs to 15 residues. Unmatched junction bases numbered 13, after V lost 6 bases and J lost 6 bases. The CDR3 here is CASKPGLSSLDTQYF. CDR3 DNA: TGTGCCAGCAAACCGGGACTATCTTCCTTGGATACGCAGTATTTT.

The chain carries TRBV5-6 and TRBJ1-4; the D is unclear. Trimming shortened V by 5 bases and J by 7 bases, and 15 bases separated the two germline ends. The germline CDR1 and CDR2 sequences are SGHDT and YYEEEE. There are 14 residues in the CDR3. In DNA form, the CDR3 reads TGTGCCAGCAGAACGACTGGACGCTCTGAAAAACTGTTTTTT. Its translation: CASRTTGRSEKLFF.

This clonotype was observed at least ten times. The V gene is TRBV28, the J gene TRBJ1-5; unclear D gene. Per germline, CDR1 MDHEN and CDR2 SYDVKM. CDR3 length equals 16 residues. The ends were cut back, 1 base at V and 3 bases at J, with 13 bases in the middle. CDR3 region: CASSLSEALLNQPQHF. CDR3 in DNA: TGTGCCAGCAGTTTATCGGAGGCCCTCCTCAATCAGCCCCAGCATTTT.

This clonotype showed up many times. This chain connects TRBV3-1 to TRBJ1-2; tentatively, D is TRBD1 (6 bases). This CDR3 is built from 16 residues. Per the germline V gene, CDR1 is LGHDT and CDR2 is YNNKEL (reference sequence). V was cut by 0 bases and J by 4 bases, with 15 bases left in between. The CDR3 DNA reads TGTGCCAGCAGCCAAGAAGCCTTACAGGGATTCTATGGCTACACCTTC. Its translation is CASSQEALQGFYGYTF.

This clonotype has at least ten counts. The chain has TRBV7-2 and TRBJ1-5, with 7 bases aligning to TRBD1. V gave up 6 bases and J gave up 4 bases; unmatched junction bases: 0. CDR3 size: 12 residues. Germline CDR1 is SGHTA and CDR2 is FQGNSA. This CDR3 is CASRTGNQPQHF. Here the CDR3 DNA reads TGTGCCAGCAGGACAGGGAATCAGCCCCAGCATTTT.

This clonotype was recorded at least ten times. This rearrangement joins TRBV9 to TRBJ2-2; 10 bases map to TRBD1. There are 15 residues in the CDR3. V lost 3 bases and J lost 7; bases outside the gene matches: 6. Germline CDR1 reads SGDLS; CDR2 reads YYNGEE. This CDR3 reads CASSGRQGASGELFF. CDR3 nucleotides: TGTGCCAGCAGCGGACGACAGGGGGCGAGCGGGGAGCTGTTTTTT.

This clonotype showed up many times. The chain has TRBV20-1 and TRBJ2-2; tentatively, D is TRBD2 (5 bases). The germline V gene has CDR1 DFQATT and CDR2 SNEGSKA (reference sequence). This CDR3 is 15 amino acids long. V was trimmed by 5 bases and J by 3 bases, leaving 16 bases between them. DNA of the CDR3: TGCAGTGCTCCCCACCAGGACTCATACACCGGGGAGCTGTTTTTT. It translates to CSAPHQDSYTGELFF.

This clonotype has a count of ten or more. V usage is TRBV7-8 and J usage is TRBJ2-1, with D tentatively TRBD2 (5 bases). This CDR3 is built from 13 residues. With 1 base removed from V and 8 bases from J, the gap between germline ends came to 9 bases. The V gene's germline CDR1 is SGHVS and CDR2 FQNEAQ. CDR3 sequence reads: CASSLGWRDEQFF. In DNA form, the CDR3 reads TGTGCCAGCAGCTTAGGGTGGCGGGATGAGCAGTTCTTC. The complete variable domain, with remaining parts taken from reference TRBV7-8 and TRBJ2-1, reads GAGVSQSPRYKVAKRGQDVALRCDPISGHVSLFWYQQALGQGPEFLTYFQNEAQLDKSGLPSDRFFAERPEGSVSTLKIQRTQQEDSAVYLCASSLGWRDEQFFGPGTRLTVL.

This clonotype is labeled as large. The V gene is TRBV9, the J gene TRBJ1-1; D is uncertain. Germline V lookup: CDR1 SGDLS, CDR2 YYNGEE. This CDR3 spans 14 amino acids. V was trimmed by 0 bases and J by 1 base, leaving 7 bases between them. CDR3 in DNA: TGTGCCAGCAGCGTAGACCCTCAGAACACTGAAGCTTTCTTT. Residues: CASSVDPQNTEAFF.

This clonotype was counted many times. V is TRBV4-3 and J is TRBJ1-4; TRBD1 aligns across 10 bases. Germline values: CDR1 LGHNA, CDR2 YSLEER. V shed 1 base and J 4 bases; nucleotides not matched to a gene: 12. The CDR3 covers 19 residues. CDR3 sequence: CASSQVHPGQGINNEKLFF. CDR3 DNA sequence: TGCGCCAGCAGCCAAGTCCATCCGGGACAGGGGATTAATAATGAAAAACTGTTTTTT.

This clonotype was counted ten times or more. Here the CDR3 reads CASSLGLSNTGELFF. The CDR3 coding sequence is TGTGCCAGCAGCTTGGGGTTATCGAACACCGGGGAGCTGTTTTTT. The chain carries TRBV5-5 and TRBJ2-2, with D uncertain. With 0 bases removed from V and 0 bases from J, the gap between germline ends came to 6 bases. The germline V gene encodes CDR1 SGHKS and CDR2 YYEKEE (reference sequence). The CDR3 covers 15 residues.

This clonotype showed up many times. The V call is TRBV7-2, the J call TRBJ1-1, with a weak D call TRBD1 (6 bases). V was clipped by 1 base and J by 1 base, with 10 bases between them. CDR1 is SGHTA and CDR2 is FQGNSA in the germline V gene. The CDR3 loop spans 15 amino acids. The CDR3 spells CASSLGRTANTEAFF. The CDR3 bases are TGTGCCAGCAGCTTAGGGAGGACAGCGAACACTGAAGCTTTCTTT.

This clonotype showed up many times. This chain connects TRBV7-9 to TRBJ1-4, with unresolved D. Germline V gives CDR1 SEHNR, CDR2 FQNEAQ (reference sequence). V gave up 4 bases and J gave up 4 bases, with 10 bases separating them. There are 14 residues in the CDR3. The CDR3: CASSSEAYNEKLFF. The CDR3 nucleotides read TGTGCCAGCAGCTCGGAGGCCTATAATGAAAAACTGTTTTTT.